Listed here are 32 T cell receptor beta chains from one sample, sequenced in a study of T cell repertoires in cytomegalovirus infection. These receptors have no known antigen. TCRdb processed the reads anew with MiXCR; each CDR3 protein has one entry. Of roughly 730,000 distinct CDR3 sequences in the sample, around 32% were seen once. Sequenced material: cultured PBMCs, taken from culture after CMV antigen stimulation. These TCRs come from a human donor in good health (CMV status not recorded). Some clones in this sample may be carry-over from other donors' samples.

This clonotype was seen only a few times. The J gene is TRBJ2-3, the V gene TRBV29-1; TRBD2 aligns across 12 bases. This CDR3 comprises 13 residues. V lost 4 bases to trimming and J lost 8 bases; unmatched junction nucleotides: 4. Germline-derived CDR1 and CDR2 are SQVTM and ANQGSEA. CDR3: CSVGTSGMATQYF. In DNA, the CDR3 is TGCAGCGTTGGGACTAGCGGGATGGCTACGCAGTATTTT.

The chain is built from TRBV27 and TRBJ1-4, with a tentative D call TRBD1 (5 bases). Germline CDR1 reads MNHEY; CDR2 reads SMNVEV (reference sequence). The CDR3 loop spans 18 amino acids. Trimming left V 4 bases short and J 5 bases short, with 23 bases between. For the CDR3, the DNA is TGTGCCAGCAGTTCATCCTACCTCGGACGCCGGGGGAATGAAAAACTGTTTTTT. It encodes CASSSSYLGRRGNEKLFF.

This clonotype turned up a few times. This chain connects TRBV7-2 to TRBJ1-2; no definite D call. Per germline, CDR1 SGHTA and CDR2 FQGNSA. The V and J ends lost 2 bases and 2 bases respectively, with 6 bases between them. The CDR3 consists of 13 residues. The CDR3 protein is CASSLRKNYGYTF. Written as DNA, the CDR3 is TGTGCCAGCAGCTTAAGGAAGAACTATGGCTACACCTTC.

This clonotype was detected many times. The rearrangement uses TRBV7-2 and TRBJ2-1; D unresolved. From germline, CDR1 is SGHTA and CDR2 FQGNSA. V shed 5 bases and J shed 4 bases, with 12 bases lying between them. The CDR3 is 14 amino acids. This CDR3 is CASSPTLTYNEQFF. CDR3 DNA sequence: TGTGCCAGCAGCCCGACCCTTACTTACAATGAGCAGTTCTTC.

This clonotype was counted between two and nine times. CDR3 loop: CASSYSVSGRLREQYF. The CDR3 DNA reads as TGTGCCAGCAGTTACTCGGTATCAGGGAGACTACGAGAGCAGTACTTC. The chain links TRBV6-8 to TRBJ2-7, with D perhaps TRBD1 or TRBD2 (5 bases each). The germline V gene has CDR1 MNHGY and CDR2 SAAAGT. With 0 bases removed from V and 7 bases from J, the gap between germline ends came to 19 bases. The CDR3 contains 16 residues.

The chain uses TRBV20-1 and TRBJ2-7, with 8 nucleotides matching TRBD1. The V and J ends lost 4 bases and 6 bases, in that order; junction bases with no gene match: 20. The CDR3 runs 17 residues. Per germline, CDR1 DFQATT and CDR2 SNEGSKA (reference sequence). The CDR3 is CSATHPHGQGPRGEQYF. CDR3 coding DNA: TGCAGTGCTACTCACCCCCATGGACAGGGCCCACGTGGCGAGCAGTACTTC.

There are many counts of this clonotype. V and J are TRBV7-2 and TRBJ1-5, with D hard to call. Trimming removed 1 base from V and 2 bases from J, with 9 bases in between. This CDR3 has 15 amino acids. The germline V gene has CDR1 SGHTA and CDR2 FQGNSA. CDR3: CASSLVDQGNQPQHF. The CDR3 bases are TGTGCCAGCAGCTTAGTAGATCAGGGCAATCAGCCCCAGCATTTT. Variable domain in full (rest from reference TRBV7-2 and TRBJ1-5): GAGVSQSPSNKVTEKGKDVELRCDPISGHTALYWYRQSLGQGLEFLIYFQGNSAPDKSGLPSDRFSAERTGGSVSTLTIQRTQQEDSAVYLCASSLVDQGNQPQHFGDGTRLSIL.

This chain uses TRBV6-5 with TRBJ1-1; D unclear. Trimming took 1 base from V and 3 from J, leaving 12 bases between them. Germline V lookup: CDR1 MNHEY, CDR2 SVGAGI. The CDR3 runs 15 residues. The CDR3 here is CASSYYHAGDTEAFF. CDR3 coding DNA: TGTGCCAGCAGTTACTATCACGCTGGGGACACTGAAGCTTTCTTT.

This clonotype was observed a handful of times. The chain joins TRBV18 to TRBJ2-3; TRBD1 aligns across 9 bases. The CDR3 is 15 residues long. Germline V lookup: CDR1 KGHSH, CDR2 LQKENI. V trimming: 4 bases; J trimming: 5 bases; junction bases outside the gene matches: 7. CDR3 nucleotide sequence: TGTGCCAGCTCACAAGGGACAGGGCGCGGAGATACGCAGTATTTT. Translation: CASSQGTGRGDTQYF.

This clonotype is a singleton in its sample. The V gene is TRBV2, the J gene TRBJ2-6; no clear D gene. Germline V gives CDR1 SNHLY, CDR2 FYNNEI. Trimming left V 8 bases short and J 4 bases short, with 6 bases between. The CDR3 runs to 12 residues. The CDR3 bases are TGTGCCAGCGTAAAGGGGGCCAACGTCCTGACTTTC. This encodes CASVKGANVLTF. Full variable domain (outside the CDR3, taken from reference TRBV2 and TRBJ2-6): EPEVTQTPSHQVTQMGQEVILRCVPISNHLYFYWYRQILGQKVEFLVSFYNNEISEKSEIFDDQFSVERPDGSNFTLKIRSTKLEDSAMYFCASVKGANVLTFGAGSRLTVL.

This clonotype was found a few times. The chain is built from TRBV12-3 or TRBV12-4 and TRBJ2-3; 8 nucleotides align to TRBD2. The CDR3 has 16 amino acids. V was pared by 4 bases and J by 1 base, with 7 bases of the junction left unmatched. CDR3 bases: TGTGCCAGCAGTTCCTATAGCGGGGTCGGCACAGATACGCAGTATTTT. Its protein product is CASSSYSGVGTDTQYF.

The sample holds a few counts of this clonotype. V and J are TRBV7-2 and TRBJ1-4, with 10 bases aligning to TRBD1. CDR1 is SGHTA and CDR2 is FQGNSA in the germline V gene. The CDR3 has 15 amino acids. V shed 4 bases, J shed 7 bases, and the junction held 6 bases outside the gene matches. The CDR3 nucleotides read TGTGCCAGCAGCTCGCAGGGGACAGGGGTTGAAAAACTGTTTTTT. This gives the protein CASSSQGTGVEKLFF.

This clonotype was recorded at least ten times. The chain is built from TRBV7-2 and TRBJ2-3; 8 nucleotides align to TRBD2. CDR1 is SGHTA, CDR2 FQGNSA, per germline. This CDR3 has 15 residues. Trimming removed 3 bases from V and 2 bases from J; junction bases left unmatched: 4. The CDR3, as DNA: TGTGCCAGCAGCTTTAATAGCGGGATCACAGATACGCAGTATTTT. This encodes CASSFNSGITDTQYF. The full variable domain, rest sourced from reference TRBV7-2 and TRBJ2-3, is GAGVSQSPSNKVTEKGKDVELRCDPISGHTALYWYRQSLGQGLEFLIYFQGNSAPDKSGLPSDRFSAERTGGSVSTLTIQRTQQEDSAVYLCASSFNSGITDTQYFGPGTRLTVL.

The rearrangement links TRBV6-6 to TRBJ2-1; D not certain. V lost 5 bases and J 6 bases, leaving 5 bases between the germline ends. The CDR3 runs 11 residues. Germline assignment: CDR1 MNHNY and CDR2 SVGAGI (reference sequence). The CDR3 DNA reads as TGTGCCAGCAGTAATAGCAATGAGCAGTTCTTC. As protein: CASSNSNEQFF.

The chain uses TRBV2 and TRBJ2-7; no definite D call. V lost 2 bases, J lost 4 bases, and 18 bases lay in between. Germline V CDR1 and CDR2: SNHLY, FYNNEI. This CDR3 has 16 residues. CDR3 loop: CASSEYVGSIGYEQYF. CDR3 DNA: TGTGCCAGCAGTGAATACGTGGGATCGATAGGGTACGAGCAGTACTTC.

The V gene is TRBV27, the J gene TRBJ2-1; 12 bases map to TRBD2. This CDR3 contains 16 residues. The germline V gene has CDR1 MNHEY and CDR2 SMNVEV (reference sequence). The V segment lost 2 bases and the J segment 10 bases; nucleotides outside the gene matches: 9. The CDR3 DNA reads TGTGCCAGCAGTTTAGGTGGCCTAGCGGGGGGGAGGGAGCAGTTCTTC. Encoded protein: CASSLGGLAGGREQFF.

This clonotype was found many times. This chain connects TRBV7-2 to TRBJ1-3, with D possibly being TRBD1 (5 bases). The CDR3 loop spans 15 amino acids. CDR1 and CDR2 (germline): SGHTA, FQGNSA. Between the trimmed V and J ends, which lost 4 bases and 1 base, there was a span of 11 bases. The CDR3 DNA is TGTGCCAGCAGCTACGTTCGGGGGTCTGGAAACACCATATATTTT. Residues: CASSYVRGSGNTIYF. Together with reference TRBV7-2 and TRBJ1-3, the CDR3 gives the full variable domain: GAGVSQSPSNKVTEKGKDVELRCDPISGHTALYWYRQSLGQGLEFLIYFQGNSAPDKSGLPSDRFSAERTGGSVSTLTIQRTQQEDSAVYLCASSYVRGSGNTIYFGEGSWLTVV.

In its sample, this clonotype was seen a few times. J is TRBJ2-5 and V is TRBV28; 8 bases align to TRBD1. The CDR3 has 14 residues. Germline V gene lookup returns CDR1 MDHEN and CDR2 SYDVKM. The V and J ends lost 4 bases and 4 bases, in that order; junction bases with no gene match: 5. Here the CDR3 DNA reads TGTGCCAGCAGTTCGGACAGGGCCCCAGAGACCCAGTACTTC. Protein sequence: CASSSDRAPETQYF.

Here the CDR3 reads CASSPQGVGNSPLHF. As DNA, the CDR3 is TGTGCCAGCTCACCACAGGGGGTGGGTAATTCACCCCTCCACTTT. The J gene is TRBJ1-6, the V gene TRBV18; D is possibly TRBD1 (6 bases). The V gene lost 1 base and the J gene lost 6 bases, with 10 bases spanning the gap. The CDR3 spans 15 residues. Germline lookup yields CDR1 KGHSH and CDR2 LQKENI. Filled out from reference TRBV18 and TRBJ1-6, the complete variable domain reads NAGVMQNPRHLVRRRGQEARLRCSPMKGHSHVYWYRQLPEEGLKFMVYLQKENIIDESGMPKERFSAEFPKEGPSILRIQQVVRGDSAAYFCASSPQGVGNSPLHFGNGTRLTVT.

The rearrangement links TRBV9 to TRBJ1-2; 7 positions match TRBD1. Germline V gene sequence: CDR1 SGDLS, CDR2 YYNGEE. The CDR3 sequence is 12 residues long. With V trimmed by 7 bases and J by 4 bases, 4 bases remained unmatched. CDR3 bases: TGTGCCAGCCGACAGGGAACCTATGGCTACACCTTC. Amino acids: CASRQGTYGYTF.

The J gene is TRBJ1-4, the V gene TRBV27; D may be TRBD1 (6 bases). Trimming shortened V by 2 bases and J by 8 bases, and 15 bases separated the two germline ends. Germline V gives CDR1 MNHEY, CDR2 SMNVEV (reference sequence). The CDR3 contains 15 residues. This CDR3 is CASSLIRGATEKLFF. Here the CDR3 DNA reads TGTGCCAGCAGTTTAATTCGGGGGGCGACCGAAAAACTGTTTTTT. Complete variable domain (other parts from reference TRBV27 and TRBJ1-4): EAQVTQNPRYLITVTGKKLTVTCSQNMNHEYMSWYRQDPGLGLRQIYYSMNVEVTDKGDVPEGYKVSRKEKRNFPLILESPSPNQTSLYFCASSLIRGATEKLFFGSGTQLSVL.

This clonotype turned up a few times. The chain carries TRBV7-6 and TRBJ2-3, with TRBD2 identical over 13 bases. Germline trimming cut 5 bases from V and 0 bases from J; bases unmatched to any gene: 8. CDR1 and CDR2 from the germline V gene are SGHVS and FNYEAQ. CDR3 length: 18 residues. In DNA form, the CDR3 reads TGTGCCAGCAGCCCTGGGACTAGCGGGATTAAAAGCACAGATACGCAGTATTTT. Encoded protein: CASSPGTSGIKSTDTQYF.

The rearrangement uses TRBV12-5 and TRBJ2-7, with TRBD1 matching over 7 bases. The CDR3 is 14 amino acids. CDR1 is LGHNT and CDR2 is FRNRAP in the germline V gene. V lost 1 base, J lost 4 bases, and 4 bases stayed unmatched. The CDR3 here is CASGLATGKYEQYF. The CDR3 DNA sequence: TGTGCTAGTGGTTTGGCGACAGGGAAGTACGAGCAGTACTTC.

The J gene is TRBJ1-2, the V gene TRBV15; TRBD1 agrees at 7 bases. The junction had 3 bases not matched to a gene; V was cut back by 4 bases and J by 4 bases. CDR3 length equals 13 residues. Germline CDR1 LNHNV, CDR2 YYDKDF (reference sequence). The CDR3 sequence: CATSKGTVYGYTF. As DNA, the CDR3 is TGTGCCACCAGCAAGGGGACAGTCTATGGCTACACCTTC. Full variable domain (outside the CDR3, taken from reference TRBV15 and TRBJ1-2): DAMVIQNPRYQVTQFGKPVTLSCSQTLNHNVMYWYQQKSSQAPKLLFHYYDKDFNNEADTPDNFQSRRPNTSFCFLDIRSPGLGDTAMYLCATSKGTVYGYTFGSGTRLTVV.

This rearrangement joins TRBV20-1 to TRBJ2-7, with TRBD2 matching 7 bases. CDR1 and CDR2 (germline): DFQATT, SNEGSKA (reference sequence). J lost 0 bases, V lost 2 bases, and 1 base had no gene match. The CDR3 length is 13 residues. The CDR3 sequence is CSARRDYSYEQYF. DNA of the CDR3: TGCAGTGCTAGAAGGGACTACTCCTACGAGCAGTACTTC.

This clonotype has only a few counts. The chain links TRBV7-9 to TRBJ2-2; TRBD1 matches 9 bases. From germline, CDR1 is SEHNR and CDR2 FQNEAQ (reference sequence). V dropped 7 bases and J dropped 2; count of bases not matched to a gene: 5. The CDR3 covers 15 residues. The CDR3 protein is CASIRQGGNTGELFF. CDR3 nucleotides: TGTGCCAGCATCCGACAGGGGGGAAACACCGGGGAGCTGTTTTTT. The whole variable domain, filled in from reference TRBV7-9 and TRBJ2-2, reads DTGVSQNPRHKITKRGQNVTFRCDPISEHNRLYWYRQTLGQGPEFLTYFQNEAQLEKSRLLSDRFSAERPKGSFSTLEIQRTEQGDSAMYLCASIRQGGNTGELFFGEGSRLTVL.

This clonotype turned up a few times. The chain employs TRBV6-5 and TRBJ1-2, with D tentatively TRBD1 (5 bases). There are 16 residues in the CDR3. The germline CDR1 and CDR2 sequences are MNHEY and SVGAGI. V shed 7 bases and J shed 2 bases, with 20 bases lying between them. CDR3 sequence (DNA): TGTGCCAGCACCAGGGTAACGGCAGTGGGAAACTATGGCTACACCTTC. This translates into CASTRVTAVGNYGYTF.

This clonotype has a handful of counts. The genes are TRBV7-6 and TRBJ2-1; 9 nucleotides agree with TRBD1. The CDR3 is made up of 14 amino acids. Per germline, CDR1 SGHVS and CDR2 FNYEAQ. The junction had 7 bases not matched to a gene; V was cut back by 5 bases and J by 8 bases. The CDR3 region has the DNA TGTGCCAGCAGCCCACAGGGGGCAGTCGATGAGCAGTTCTTC. As protein: CASSPQGAVDEQFF.

The chain has TRBV2 and TRBJ2-5; D gene ambiguous. The CDR3 has 11 residues. Germline CDR1 and CDR2: SNHLY and FYNNEI. V gave up 4 bases and J gave up 5 bases, with 5 bases separating them. CDR3 in amino acids: CASSVFETQYF. The CDR3 DNA reads as TGTGCCAGCAGTGTCTTTGAGACCCAGTACTTC.

At least ten counts were recorded for this clonotype. The rearrangement uses TRBV7-2 and TRBJ2-5; a possible D gene is TRBD2 (5 bases). Germline loops: CDR1 SGHTA, CDR2 FQGNSA. The CDR3 totals 20 residues. V shed 4 bases and J shed 2 bases, with 29 bases lying between them. This CDR3 reads CASSSQLWLANSMDQETQYF. DNA for the CDR3: TGTGCCAGCAGCTCCCAGCTTTGGCTAGCAAACTCGATGGATCAAGAGACCCAGTACTTC.

Details on this clonotype: The junction departs from germline at one end; a sequencing error may be responsible. V is TRBV5-3 and J is TRBJ2-5; D possibly corresponds to TRBD2 (6 bases). TRBV5-3 is an ORF for which the function is uncertain. This CDR3 region has 14 residues. CDR3 sequence reads: CASSFSTSTKTQYF. Written as DNA, the CDR3 is TGTGCCAGCAGCTTTTCGACTAGTACAAAGACCCAGTACTTC.

Only a few counts were recorded for this clonotype. The chain carries TRBV27 and TRBJ1-1; D gene uncertain. V lost 5 bases and J lost 1, with 11 bases in between. CDR3 length equals 14 residues. The germline V gene has CDR1 MNHEY and CDR2 SMNVEV (reference sequence). The CDR3 nucleotides are TGTGCCAGCAGTAAGTCGGGCCGGAACACTGAAGCTTTCTTT. Amino acids: CASSKSGRNTEAFF.